A selection of T cell receptor beta chains follows, all from one sample in a study of T cell responses to AZD1222 COVID-19 vaccine. TCRdb's table, derived via immunoSEQ multiplex PCR, lists solely in-frame clones and lacks some. Of roughly 99,000 clones listed, about 90% were seen once; the top ten hold around 20%. The sequencing used peripheral blood, collected on day 0 of AZD1222 vaccination. These TCRs come from an adult in good health. Each CDR3 is given with its conserved first and last residue. A D gene is named only where the DNA matches it firmly. Size tells how often a clone was seen (once, few, many) or the class of an expanded clone, and some rows leave it out.

TGTGCCAGTAGTCCCAGACTAGCGGGGATAGAGACCCAGTACTTC	CASSPRLAGIETQYF	TRBD2	once	TRBV19	TRBJ2-5
TGTGCCAGCAGCCCAACACAGCGGAGCACAGATACGCAGTATTTT	CASSPTQRSTDTQYF	.	.	TRBV11-2	TRBJ2-3
TGTGCCAGCAGCCCGGGGACTAGCGGGGGTGCCTACGAGCAGTACTTC	CASSPGTSGGAYEQYF	TRBD2	.	TRBV7-9	TRBJ2-7
TGCGCCAGCAGCCAAGATCGACAGCACACCGGGGAGCTGTTTTTT	CASSQDRQHTGELFF	.	.	TRBV4-3	TRBJ2-2
TGTGCCAGCAGTCAGACAGGGAATTCACCCCTCCACTTT	CASSQTGNSPLHF	TRBD1	.	TRBV6-5	TRBJ1-6
TGTGCCAGCAGCTTGCGGTTCCTTGGGGCCTATAATTCACCCCTCCACTTT	CASSLRFLGAYNSPLHF	.	.	TRBV7-2	TRBJ1-6
TGTGCCAGCAGCGAGATTCGGACAGGGCCTGGGCATTTT	CASSEIRTGPGHF	TRBD1	.	TRBV5-8	TRBJ1-5
TGCGCCAGCAGCCAACGAACAGGGGGTTACTATGGCTACACCTTC	CASSQRTGGYYGYTF	TRBD1	.	TRBV4-3	TRBJ1-2
TGTGCCAGCAGCTTAGTCCCATTAAGATCCTTAAACACTGAAGCTTTCTTT	CASSLVPLRSLNTEAFF	.	.	TRBV7-2	TRBJ1-1
TGTGCCAGCAGCACTGCTAGACCCAGCACAGATACGCAGTATTTT	CASSTARPSTDTQYF	.	.	TRBV5-4	TRBJ2-3
TGCGCCAGCAGCCAAGAACCCGACACCTTTGAAGCTTTCTTT	CASSQEPDTFEAFF	.	few	TRBV4-1	TRBJ1-1
TGTGCCAGTAGTATAGGGGCTAGCGCACTATACGAGCAGTACTTC	CASSIGASALYEQYF	.	many	TRBV19	TRBJ2-7
TGCGCCAGCAGCTTGGCCCCGGGACAGATAAAAGCTTTCTTT	CASSLAPGQIKAFF	TRBD1	.	TRBV5-1	TRBJ1-1
TGTGCCAGCAGTCCCCACGGGGTAGGGCTTAATAACTATGGCTACACCTTC	CASSPHGVGLNNYGYTF	.	once	TRBV6-6	TRBJ1-2
TGCAGTGCTATCGCGGGGGGGTTATTGTTCTTC	CSAIAGGLLFF	TRBD2	.	TRBV20-1	TRBJ2-1
TGCGCCAGCAGTCTGGGTTTTACAGCCATCAGTTTTCGCGAGCAGTACTTC	CASSLGFTAISFREQYF	.	.	TRBV5-1	TRBJ2-7
TGTGCCAGCAGCTCCACCCTTGGGCGGGGGGCAGGAACAGATACGCAGTATTTT	CASSSTLGRGAGTDTQYF	TRBD2	few	TRBV5-5	TRBJ2-3